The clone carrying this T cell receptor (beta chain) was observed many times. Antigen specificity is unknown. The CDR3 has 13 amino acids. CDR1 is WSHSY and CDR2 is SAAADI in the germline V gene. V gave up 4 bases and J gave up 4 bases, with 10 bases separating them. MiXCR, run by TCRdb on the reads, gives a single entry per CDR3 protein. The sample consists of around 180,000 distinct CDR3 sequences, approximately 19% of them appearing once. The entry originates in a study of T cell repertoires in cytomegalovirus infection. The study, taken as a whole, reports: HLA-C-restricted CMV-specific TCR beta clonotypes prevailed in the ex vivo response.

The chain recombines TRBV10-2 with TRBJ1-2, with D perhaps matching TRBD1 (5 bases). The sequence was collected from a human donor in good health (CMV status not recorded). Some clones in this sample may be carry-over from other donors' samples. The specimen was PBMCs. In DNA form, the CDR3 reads TGCGCCAGCAGTGTGGGGGGGGGCTATGGCTACACCTTC. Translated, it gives CASSVGGGYGYTF.